The subject of this entry is one TCR beta chain. This entry comes from a study of blood T cell repertoires in COVID-19. In the original analysis: The assay estimated nucleated cells by amplifying reference gene primers. TCRdb's copy holds only in-frame clones and misses some; the assay was immunoSEQ multiplex PCR. V and J calls plus clone size are reproduced from that table; the DNA served to infer D and trimming. The sample holds almost 250,000 clones; 86% are singletons and the top ten take 1.5% to 2%. This receptor was identified in a woman in her fifties or sixties who had recovered from COVID-19. Source material: peripheral blood.

This CDR3 reads CASSQDFRGNQPQHF. In DNA, the CDR3 is TGTGCCAGCAGCCAAGATTTTAGGGGAAATCAGCCCCAGCATTTT. This chain connects TRBV3-1 (or the pseudogene TRBV3-2) to TRBJ1-5, with D perhaps TRBD1 (5 bases). The ends were cut back, 0 bases at V and 4 bases at J, with 10 bases in the middle. The CDR3 length is 15 residues. Germline assignment: CDR1 LGHDT and CDR2 YNNKEL (reference sequence).